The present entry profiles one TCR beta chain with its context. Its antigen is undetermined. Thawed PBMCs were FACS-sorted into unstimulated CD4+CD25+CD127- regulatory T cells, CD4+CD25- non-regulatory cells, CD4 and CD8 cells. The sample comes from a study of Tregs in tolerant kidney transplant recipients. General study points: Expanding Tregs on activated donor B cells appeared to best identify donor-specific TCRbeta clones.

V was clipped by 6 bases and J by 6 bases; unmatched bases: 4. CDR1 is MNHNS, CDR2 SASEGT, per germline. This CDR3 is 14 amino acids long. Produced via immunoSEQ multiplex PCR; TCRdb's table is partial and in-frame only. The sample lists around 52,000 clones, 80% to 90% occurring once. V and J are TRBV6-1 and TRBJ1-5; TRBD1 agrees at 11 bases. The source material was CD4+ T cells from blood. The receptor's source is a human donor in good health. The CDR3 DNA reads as TGTGCCAGCAGGAGGACAGGGGGCTCTCAGCCCCAGCATTTT. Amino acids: CASRRTGGSQPQHF.